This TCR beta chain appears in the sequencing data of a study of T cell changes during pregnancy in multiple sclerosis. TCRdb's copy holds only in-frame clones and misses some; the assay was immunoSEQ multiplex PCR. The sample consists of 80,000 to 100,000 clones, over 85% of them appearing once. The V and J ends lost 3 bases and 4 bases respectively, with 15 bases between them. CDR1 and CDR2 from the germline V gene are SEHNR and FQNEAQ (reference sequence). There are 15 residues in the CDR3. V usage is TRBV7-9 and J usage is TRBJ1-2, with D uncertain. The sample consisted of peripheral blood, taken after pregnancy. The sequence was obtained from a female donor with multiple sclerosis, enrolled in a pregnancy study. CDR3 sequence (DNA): TGTGCCAGCAGCTTTTTCGTCGGGGAATCCTATGGCTACACCTTC. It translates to CASSFFVGESYGYTF.